The clone carrying this T cell receptor (beta chain) was recorded many times. The antigen remains unidentified. This entry is derived from a study of HIV-infected children after antiretroviral therapy interruption. Findings of the study overall: Naive CD4+ Gini coefficient rose by interruption end, suggesting clonal expansion.

Unique molecular identifiers were included in an RNA-based 3' RACE TCR library. TCRdb used MiXCR to reprocess the 3' RACE reads, holding one entry per CDR3 protein. The sample shows some 38,000 distinct CDR3 sequences, over 6% of them seen only once. The germline V gene has CDR1 SGHAT and CDR2 FQNNGV. Trimming took 5 bases from V and 1 from J; bases not matched to a gene: 6. This CDR3 comprises 17 residues. Treatment indicated: PENTA 11 planned treatment interruption arm or continuous ART arm. The sample consisted of CD45RA+ CD4+ T cells from PBMCs, pooled from several time points, taken from a donor given antiretroviral therapy, either interrupted or continuous. Documented subset: naive CD4+ CD45RA+ CD45RO- T cells. This sequence was found in a pool of human donors with HIV. V is TRBV11-2 and J is TRBJ2-7; 15 bases map to TRBD2. This chain's CDR3 is CASSTRGLAGGSYEQYF. CDR3 DNA: TGTGCCAGCAGCACTAGGGGACTAGCGGGGGGTTCCTACGAGCAGTACTTC.